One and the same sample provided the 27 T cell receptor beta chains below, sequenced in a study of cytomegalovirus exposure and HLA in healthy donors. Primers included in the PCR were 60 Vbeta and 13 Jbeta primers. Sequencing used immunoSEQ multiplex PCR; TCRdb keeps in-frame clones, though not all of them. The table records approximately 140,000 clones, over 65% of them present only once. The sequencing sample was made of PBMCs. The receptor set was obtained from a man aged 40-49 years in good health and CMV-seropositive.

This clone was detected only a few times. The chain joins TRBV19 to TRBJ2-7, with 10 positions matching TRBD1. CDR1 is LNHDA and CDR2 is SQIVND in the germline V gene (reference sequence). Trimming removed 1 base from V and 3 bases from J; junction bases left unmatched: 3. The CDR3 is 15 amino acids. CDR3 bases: TGTGCCAGTAGTATAGGGACAGGGGGACTCTACGAGCAGTACTTC. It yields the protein CASSIGTGGLYEQYF. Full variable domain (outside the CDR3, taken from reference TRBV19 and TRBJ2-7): DGGITQSPKYLFRKEGQNVTLSCEQNLNHDAMYWYRQDPGQGLRLIYYSQIVNDFQKGDIAEGYSVSREKKESFPLTVTSAQKNPTAFYLCASSIGTGGLYEQYFGPGTRLTVT.

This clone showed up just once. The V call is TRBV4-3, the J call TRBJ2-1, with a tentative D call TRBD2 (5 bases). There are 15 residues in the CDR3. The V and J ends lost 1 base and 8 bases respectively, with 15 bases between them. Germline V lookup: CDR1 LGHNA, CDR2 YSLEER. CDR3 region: CASSQGGLAGDEQFF. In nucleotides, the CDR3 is TGCGCCAGCAGCCAAGGCGGTCTAGCAGGCGATGAGCAGTTCTTC.

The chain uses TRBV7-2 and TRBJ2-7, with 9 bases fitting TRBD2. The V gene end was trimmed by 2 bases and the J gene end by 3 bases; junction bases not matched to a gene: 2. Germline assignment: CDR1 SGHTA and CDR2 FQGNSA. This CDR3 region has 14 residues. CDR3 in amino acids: CASSLLAGNYEQYF. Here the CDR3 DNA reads TGTGCCAGCAGCTTACTAGCGGGGAACTACGAGCAGTACTTC.

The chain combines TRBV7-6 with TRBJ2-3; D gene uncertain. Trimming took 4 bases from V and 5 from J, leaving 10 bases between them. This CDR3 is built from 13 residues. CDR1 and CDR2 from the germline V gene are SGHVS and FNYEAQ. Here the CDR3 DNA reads TGTGCCAGCAGCTCAAGACACGGAGATACGCAGTATTTT. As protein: CASSSRHGDTQYF.

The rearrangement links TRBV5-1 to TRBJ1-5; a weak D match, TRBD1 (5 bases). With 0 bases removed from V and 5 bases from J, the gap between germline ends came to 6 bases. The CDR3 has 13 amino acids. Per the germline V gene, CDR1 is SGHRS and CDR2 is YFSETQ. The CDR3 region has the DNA TGCGCCAGCAGCTTGGGGGACTATCAGCCCCAGCATTTT. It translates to CASSLGDYQPQHF.

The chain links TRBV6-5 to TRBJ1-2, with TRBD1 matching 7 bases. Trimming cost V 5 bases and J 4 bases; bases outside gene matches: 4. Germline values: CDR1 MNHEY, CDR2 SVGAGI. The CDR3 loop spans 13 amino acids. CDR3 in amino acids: CASSPGTVYGYTF. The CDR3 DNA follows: TGTGCCAGCAGTCCTGGGACAGTCTATGGCTACACCTTC.

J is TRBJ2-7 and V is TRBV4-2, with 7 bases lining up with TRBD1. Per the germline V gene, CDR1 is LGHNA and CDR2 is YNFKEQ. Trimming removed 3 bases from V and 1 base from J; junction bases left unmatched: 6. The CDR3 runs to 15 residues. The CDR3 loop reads CASSHLSGQSYEQYF. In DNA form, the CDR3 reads TGTGCCAGCAGCCACCTCTCGGGACAGTCCTACGAGCAGTACTTC.

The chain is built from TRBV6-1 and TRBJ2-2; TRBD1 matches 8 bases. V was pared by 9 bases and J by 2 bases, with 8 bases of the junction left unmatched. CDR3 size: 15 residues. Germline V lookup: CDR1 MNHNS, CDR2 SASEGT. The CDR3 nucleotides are TGTGCCAGTCAACTCGACAGGGGAAACACCGGGGAGCTGTTTTTT. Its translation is CASQLDRGNTGELFF.

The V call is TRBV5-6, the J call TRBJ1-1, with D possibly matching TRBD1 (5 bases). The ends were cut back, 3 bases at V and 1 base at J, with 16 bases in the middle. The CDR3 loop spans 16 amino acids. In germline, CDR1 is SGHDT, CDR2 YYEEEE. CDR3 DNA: TGTGCCAGCAGCTCCCTAGGGGCAGCTTCGAACACTGAAGCTTTCTTT. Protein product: CASSSLGAASNTEAFF. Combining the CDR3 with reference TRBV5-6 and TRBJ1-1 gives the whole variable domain DAGVTQSPTHLIKTRGQQVTLRCSPKSGHDTVSWYQQALGQGPQFIFQYYEEEERQRGNFPDRFSGHQFPNYSSELNVNALLLGDSALYLCASSSLGAASNTEAFFGQGTRLTVV.

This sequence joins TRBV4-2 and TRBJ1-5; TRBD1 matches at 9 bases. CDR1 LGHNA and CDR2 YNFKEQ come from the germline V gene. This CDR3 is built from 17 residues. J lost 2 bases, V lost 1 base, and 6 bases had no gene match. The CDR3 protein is CASSQVPGQGGNQPQHF. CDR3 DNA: TGTGCCAGCAGCCAAGTCCCGGGACAGGGTGGCAATCAGCCCCAGCATTTT.

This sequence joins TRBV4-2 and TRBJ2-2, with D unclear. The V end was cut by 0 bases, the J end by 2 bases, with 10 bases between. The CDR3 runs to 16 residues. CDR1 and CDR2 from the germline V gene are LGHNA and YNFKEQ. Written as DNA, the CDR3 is TGTGCCAGCAGCCAAGAGGCCAGTTCCAACACCGGGGAGCTGTTTTTT. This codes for CASSQEASSNTGELFF.

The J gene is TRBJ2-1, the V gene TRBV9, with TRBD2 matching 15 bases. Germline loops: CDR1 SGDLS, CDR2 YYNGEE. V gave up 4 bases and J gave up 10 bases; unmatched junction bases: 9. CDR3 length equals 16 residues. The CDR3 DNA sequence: TGTGCCAGCAGCCTTCGGACTAGCGGGAGGGTCGGCGAGCAGTTCTTC. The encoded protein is CASSLRTSGRVGEQFF.

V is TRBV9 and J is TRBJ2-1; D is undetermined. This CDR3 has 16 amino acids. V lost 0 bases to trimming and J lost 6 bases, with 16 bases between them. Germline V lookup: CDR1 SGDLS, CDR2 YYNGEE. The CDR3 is CASSVVSGFETNEQFF. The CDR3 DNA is TGTGCCAGCAGCGTAGTTTCAGGCTTTGAAACCAATGAGCAGTTCTTC.

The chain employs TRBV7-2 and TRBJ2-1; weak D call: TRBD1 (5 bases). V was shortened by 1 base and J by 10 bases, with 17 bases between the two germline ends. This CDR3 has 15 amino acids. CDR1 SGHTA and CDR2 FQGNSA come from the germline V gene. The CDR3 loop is CASSLGPGLPREQFF. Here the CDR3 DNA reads TGTGCCAGCAGCTTAGGACCAGGGCTCCCCCGGGAGCAGTTCTTC.

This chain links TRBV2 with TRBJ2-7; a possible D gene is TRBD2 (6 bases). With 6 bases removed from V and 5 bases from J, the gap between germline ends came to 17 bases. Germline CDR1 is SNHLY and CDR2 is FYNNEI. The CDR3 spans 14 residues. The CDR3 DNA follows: TGTGCCAGCAGCCAGCAGGGAGGCTTCGACGAGCAGTACTTC. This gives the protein CASSQQGGFDEQYF.

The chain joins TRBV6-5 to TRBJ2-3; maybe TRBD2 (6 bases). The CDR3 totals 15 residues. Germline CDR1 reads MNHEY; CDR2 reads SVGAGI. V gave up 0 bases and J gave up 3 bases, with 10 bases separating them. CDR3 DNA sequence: TGTGCCAGCAGTTACTCGGGGGAGGTGACAGATACGCAGTATTTT. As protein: CASSYSGEVTDTQYF.

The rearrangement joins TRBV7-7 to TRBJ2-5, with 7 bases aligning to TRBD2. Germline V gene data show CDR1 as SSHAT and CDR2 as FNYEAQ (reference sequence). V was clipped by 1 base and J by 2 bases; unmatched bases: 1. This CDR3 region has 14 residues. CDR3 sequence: CASSLGGGQETQYF. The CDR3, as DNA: TGTGCCAGCAGCTTAGGGGGAGGGCAAGAGACCCAGTACTTC. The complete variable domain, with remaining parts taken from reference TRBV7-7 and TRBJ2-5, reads GAGVSQSPRYKVTKRGQDVTLRCDPISSHATLYWYQQALGQGPEFLTYFNYEAQPDKSGLPSDRFSAERPEGSISTLTIQRTEQRDSAMYRCASSLGGGQETQYFGPGTRLLVL.

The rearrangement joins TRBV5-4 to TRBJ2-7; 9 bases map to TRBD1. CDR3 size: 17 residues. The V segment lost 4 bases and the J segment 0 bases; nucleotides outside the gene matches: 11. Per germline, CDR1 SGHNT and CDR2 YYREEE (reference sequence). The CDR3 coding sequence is TGTGCCAGCAGCCTAGGGACAGGGCAAATCGTCTCCTACGAGCAGTACTTC. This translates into CASSLGTGQIVSYEQYF.

The CDR3 here is CASSSGTSVYEQYF. CDR3 bases: TGTGCCAGCAGTTCCGGGACTAGCGTCTACGAGCAGTACTTC. This sequence joins TRBV5-4 and TRBJ2-7; 10 bases are shared with TRBD2. J gave up 3 bases and V 5 bases, and 5 bases lay outside the gene matches. This CDR3 region has 14 residues. Germline V lookup: CDR1 SGHNT, CDR2 YYREEE (reference sequence).

Written as DNA, the CDR3 is TGTGCCAGCAGCGTAACCGGGACTAGTGGAACCTACAATGAGCAGTTCTTC. This translates into CASSVTGTSGTYNEQFF. This chain uses TRBV7-2 with TRBJ2-1, with 8 bases lining up with TRBD2. V lost 5 bases and J lost 2; bases outside the gene matches: 11. The CDR3 runs to 17 residues. CDR1 and CDR2 from the germline V gene are SGHTA and FQGNSA. Looking up the rest from reference TRBV7-2 and TRBJ2-1 gives the full variable domain: GAGVSQSPSNKVTEKGKDVELRCDPISGHTALYWYRQSLGQGLEFLIYFQGNSAPDKSGLPSDRFSAERTGGSVSTLTIQRTQQEDSAVYLCASSVTGTSGTYNEQFFGPGTRLTVL.

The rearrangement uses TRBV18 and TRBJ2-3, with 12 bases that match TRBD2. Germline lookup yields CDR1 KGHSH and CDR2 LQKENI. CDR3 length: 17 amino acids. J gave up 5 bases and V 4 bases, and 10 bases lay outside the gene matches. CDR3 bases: TGTGCCAGCTCACTTACTAGCGGGAGGAACTGGGAAGATACGCAGTATTTT. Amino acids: CASSLTSGRNWEDTQYF.

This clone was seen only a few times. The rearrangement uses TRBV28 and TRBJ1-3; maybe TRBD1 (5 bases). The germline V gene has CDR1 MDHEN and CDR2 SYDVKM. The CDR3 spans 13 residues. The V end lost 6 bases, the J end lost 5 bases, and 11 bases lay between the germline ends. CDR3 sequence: CASSLRVRNTIYF. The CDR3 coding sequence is TGTGCCAGCAGCCTCAGGGTGCGAAACACCATATATTTT.

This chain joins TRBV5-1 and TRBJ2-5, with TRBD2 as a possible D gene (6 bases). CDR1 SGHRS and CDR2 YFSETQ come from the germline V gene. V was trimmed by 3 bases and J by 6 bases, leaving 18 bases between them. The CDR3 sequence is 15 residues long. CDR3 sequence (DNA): TGCGCCAGCAGCTGGGAGTTATCGGGAGTAAAGACCCAGTACTTC. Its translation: CASSWELSGVKTQYF.

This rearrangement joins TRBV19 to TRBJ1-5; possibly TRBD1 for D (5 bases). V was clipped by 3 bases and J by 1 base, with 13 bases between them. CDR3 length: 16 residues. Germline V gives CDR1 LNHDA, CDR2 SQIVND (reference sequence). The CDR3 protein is CASSMGYGGSNQPQHF. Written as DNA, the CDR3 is TGTGCCAGTAGTATGGGTTACGGGGGGAGCAATCAGCCCCAGCATTTT.

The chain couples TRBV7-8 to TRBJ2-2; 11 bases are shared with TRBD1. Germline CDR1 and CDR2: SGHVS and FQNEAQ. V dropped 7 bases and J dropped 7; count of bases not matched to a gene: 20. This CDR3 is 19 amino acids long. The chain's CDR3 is CASKLRRTGTGGPNGELFF. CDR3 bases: TGTGCCAGCAAATTACGACGAACCGGGACAGGGGGTCCGAACGGGGAGCTGTTTTTT.

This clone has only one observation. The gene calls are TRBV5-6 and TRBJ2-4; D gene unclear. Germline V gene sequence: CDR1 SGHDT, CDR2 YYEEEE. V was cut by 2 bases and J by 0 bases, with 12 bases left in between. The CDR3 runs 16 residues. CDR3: CASSFGGPLAKNIQYF. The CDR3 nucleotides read TGTGCCAGCAGCTTTGGCGGCCCCTTAGCCAAAAACATTCAGTACTTC. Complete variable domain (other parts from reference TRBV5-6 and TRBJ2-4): DAGVTQSPTHLIKTRGQQVTLRCSPKSGHDTVSWYQQALGQGPQFIFQYYEEEERQRGNFPDRFSGHQFPNYSSELNVNALLLGDSALYLCASSFGGPLAKNIQYFGAGTRLSVL.

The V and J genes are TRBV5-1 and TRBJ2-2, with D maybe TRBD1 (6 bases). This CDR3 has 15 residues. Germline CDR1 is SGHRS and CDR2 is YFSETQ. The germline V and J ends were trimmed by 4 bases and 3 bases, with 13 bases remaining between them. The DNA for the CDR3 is TGCGCCAGCAGCCAAAGGGGGTTCGACACCGGGGAGCTGTTTTTT. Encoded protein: CASSQRGFDTGELFF. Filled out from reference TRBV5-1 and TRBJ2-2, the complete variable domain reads KAGVTQTPRYLIKTRGQQVTLSCSPISGHRSVSWYQQTPGQGLQFLFEYFSETQRNKGNFPGRFSGRQFSNSRSEMNVSTLELGDSALYLCASSQRGFDTGELFFGEGSRLTVL.